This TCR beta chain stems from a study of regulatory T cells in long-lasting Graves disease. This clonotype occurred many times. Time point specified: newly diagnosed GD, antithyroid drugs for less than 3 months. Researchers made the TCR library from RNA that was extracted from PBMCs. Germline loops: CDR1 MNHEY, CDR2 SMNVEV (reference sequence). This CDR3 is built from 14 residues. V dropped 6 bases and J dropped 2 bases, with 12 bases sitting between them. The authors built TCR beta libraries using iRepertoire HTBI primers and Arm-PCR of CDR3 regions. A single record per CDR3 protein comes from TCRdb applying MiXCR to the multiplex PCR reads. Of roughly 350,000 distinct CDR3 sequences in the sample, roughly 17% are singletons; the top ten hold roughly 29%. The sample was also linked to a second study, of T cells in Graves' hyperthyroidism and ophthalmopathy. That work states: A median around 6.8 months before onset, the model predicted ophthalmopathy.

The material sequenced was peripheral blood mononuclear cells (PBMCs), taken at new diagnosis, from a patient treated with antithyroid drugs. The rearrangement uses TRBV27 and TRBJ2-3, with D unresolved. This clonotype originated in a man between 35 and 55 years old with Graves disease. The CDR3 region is CASSHRALTDTQYF. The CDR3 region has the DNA TGTGCCAGCAGCCACCGGGCCCTCACAGATACGCAGTATTTT.